This T cell receptor beta chain is drawn from a study of blood T cell repertoires in COVID-19. CDR3 size: 15 residues. V lost 5 bases to trimming and J lost 3 bases, with 17 bases between them. Germline-derived CDR1 and CDR2 are SGHNT and YENEEA. The data were produced by immunoSEQ multiplex PCR, yet TCRdb's version contains in-frame clones alone and is incomplete. Of 250,000 to 350,000 clones listed, less than 90% are singletons. This clone was seen a single time. The TCR was taken from a woman in her sixties or seventies with COVID-19, enrolled during active disease. This chain uses TRBV11-3 with TRBJ2-7, with a weak D call TRBD2 (5 bases). The source material was peripheral blood. The chain's CDR3 is CASSRTGRDYYEQYF. The CDR3 DNA reads TGTGCCAGCAGCCGGACGGGAAGGGATTACTACGAGCAGTACTTC.